These 16 T cell receptor beta chains share one sample of origin, sequenced in a study of T-cell memory formation after mild COVID-19. Each CDR3 protein gets one entry after TCRdb re-called the 5' RACE reads with MiXCR. The data contain approximately 250,000 distinct CDR3 sequences, roughly 16% of them seen just once; the ten biggest clones take up 22%. The sequenced sample was PBMCs or a T cell subset sorted from them (not recorded which). All receptors come from a man aged 18 to 30 who had mild COVID-19 (a few samples of this study predate the infection). Cell type and time point are not known.

The chain has TRBV19 and TRBJ2-7; 8 bases fit TRBD1. V lost 7 bases to trimming and J lost 6 bases; unmatched junction nucleotides: 8. This CDR3 region has 13 residues. Germline loops: CDR1 LNHDA, CDR2 SQIVND (reference sequence). The chain's CDR3 is CASNRPGGGEQYF. The CDR3 coding sequence is TGTGCCAGTAATCGTCCAGGGGGCGGCGAGCAGTACTTC.

This clonotype was counted a few times. The chain links TRBV29-1 to TRBJ2-5; maybe TRBD1 (5 bases). The germline V and J ends were trimmed by 3 bases and 2 bases, with 10 bases remaining between them. The germline gives CDR1 SQVTM, CDR2 ANQGSEA. This CDR3 has 13 amino acids. The CDR3 DNA sequence: TGCAGCGTTGAGGCGACAGAACAAGAGACCCAGTACTTC. It is translated as CSVEATEQETQYF.

This clonotype has just a few counts. The V call is TRBV12-3 or TRBV12-4, the J call TRBJ2-5; the match to TRBD2 covers 12 bases. V gave up 7 bases and J gave up 2 bases; unmatched junction bases: 8. This CDR3 has 16 residues. The CDR3 spells CASTTHGTSGQETQYF. CDR3 nucleotides: TGTGCCAGCACCACACATGGGACTAGCGGGCAAGAGACCCAGTACTTC.

This clonotype came up a few times. The chain couples TRBV6-2 or TRBV6-3 to TRBJ1-2; weak D call: TRBD1 (6 bases). There are 14 residues in the CDR3. The germline gives CDR1 MNHEY, CDR2 SVGEGT. With 6 bases removed from V and 4 bases from J, the gap between germline ends came to 15 bases. CDR3 loop: CASRRQEIGYGYTF. CDR3 bases: TGTGCCAGCAGACGACAGGAAATAGGCTATGGCTACACCTTC.

The CDR3 DNA reads as TGTGCCAGCAGTCCCGGGGGGGCCCTTACAGAGACCCAGTACTTC. Residues: CASSPGGALTETQYF. V is TRBV3-1 and J is TRBJ2-5; 8 nucleotides agree with TRBD2. The length of the CDR3 is 15 residues. V dropped 6 bases and J dropped 4; count of bases not matched to a gene: 10. Germline lookup yields CDR1 LGHDT and CDR2 YNNKEL (reference sequence).

The V gene is TRBV3-1, the J gene TRBJ2-1; weak D call: TRBD2 (6 bases). The CDR3 is 16 residues long. Trimming left V 3 bases short and J 1 base short, with 13 bases between. The germline V gene has CDR1 LGHDT and CDR2 YNNKEL (reference sequence). The CDR3 here is CASSHPGDSSYNEQFF. The CDR3 bases are TGTGCCAGCAGCCACCCGGGGGACTCGTCCTACAATGAGCAGTTCTTC.

Notes on this clonotype: The germline gene is not matched at one end of the junction; a read error may be the cause. V gene TRBV5-1 combines with J gene TRBJ1-2; 8 positions match TRBD1. This CDR3 contains 14 residues. CDR1 and CDR2 (germline): SGHRS, YFSETQ. This CDR3 reads CAISLDRENYGYTF. The CDR3 coding sequence is TGCGCCATCAGCTTGGACAGGGAGAACTATGGCTACACCTTC. The full variable domain, with the rest looked up from reference TRBV5-1 and TRBJ1-2, is KAGVTQTPRYLIKTRGQQVTLSCSPISGHRSVSWYQQTPGQGLQFLFEYFSETQRNKGNFPGRFSGRQFSNSRSEMNVSTLELGDSALYLCAISLDRENYGYTFGSGTRLTVV.

The chain employs TRBV29-1 and TRBJ2-1, with D hard to call. CDR1 is SQVTM and CDR2 is ANQGSEA in the germline V gene. The CDR3 is 11 amino acids. Trimming removed 8 bases at V and 4 bases at J, with 9 bases between. CDR3 coding DNA: TGCAGCCCGCGGTGGTACAATGAGCAGTTCTTC. Protein sequence: CSPRWYNEQFF.

Concerning this clonotype: Germline and junction disagree at one end, which may indicate a read error. The J gene is TRBJ1-3, the V gene TRBV7-7; no definite D call. This CDR3 contains 15 residues. In germline, CDR1 is SSHAT, CDR2 FNYEAQ (reference sequence). This CDR3 reads CASSLVRDSGNTIYF. CDR3 in DNA: TGTGCTAGCAGCTTAGTACGAGACTCTGGAAACACCATATATTTT. Using reference TRBV7-7 and TRBJ1-3 for the parts outside the CDR3, the full variable domain is GAGVSQSPRYKVTKRGQDVTLRCDPISSHATLYWYQQALGQGPEFLTYFNYEAQPDKSGLPSDRFSAERPEGSISTLTIQRTEQRDSAMYRCASSLVRDSGNTIYFGEGSWLTVV.

This clonotype was found many times. The chain recombines TRBV9 with TRBJ2-7, with D possibly being TRBD1 (6 bases). Trimming shortened V by 0 bases and J by 6 bases, and 10 bases separated the two germline ends. Germline V gene lookup returns CDR1 SGDLS and CDR2 YYNGEE. The CDR3 is 13 residues long. Written as DNA, the CDR3 is TGTGCCAGCAGCGTAGACGTGGGGGCCGAGCAGTACTTC. Its protein product is CASSVDVGAEQYF.

This clonotype has more than one count but fewer than ten. This sequence joins TRBV6-6 and TRBJ1-2; TRBD1 matches 10 bases. The V gene end was trimmed by 2 bases and the J gene end by 4 bases; junction bases not matched to a gene: 7. Per germline, CDR1 MNHNY and CDR2 SVGAGI (reference sequence). The CDR3 consists of 16 residues. The CDR3 here is CASSYPTGGEGYGYTF. CDR3 nucleotide sequence: TGTGCCAGCAGTTACCCGACAGGGGGCGAGGGCTATGGCTACACCTTC.

This chain links TRBV6-5 with TRBJ1-2, with D perhaps matching TRBD1 (5 bases). V lost 3 bases and J 7 bases, leaving 12 bases between the germline ends. Germline V lookup: CDR1 MNHEY, CDR2 SVGAGI. This CDR3 comprises 13 residues. The CDR3 sequence is CASSYGGSGGYTF. The CDR3 nucleotides are TGTGCCAGCAGTTATGGGGGTAGCGGTGGCTACACCTTC.

This clonotype has a count of ten or more. The chain is built from TRBV6-1 and TRBJ2-5; unclear D gene. Germline V gene data show CDR1 as MNHNS and CDR2 as SASEGT. The CDR3 spans 12 residues. Trimming shortened V by 0 bases and J by 10 bases, and 9 bases separated the two germline ends. This CDR3 is CASSEANEVQYF. The CDR3 DNA sequence: TGTGCCAGCAGTGAAGCTAACGAGGTCCAGTACTTC.

This clonotype has just a few counts. The chain combines TRBV5-1 with TRBJ2-3; perhaps TRBD2 as D (6 bases). This CDR3 is built from 16 residues. Deletions cut 4 bases from V and 6 bases from J, with 21 bases between. Germline-derived CDR1 and CDR2 are SGHRS and YFSETQ. CDR3 residues: CASSPLPGLSRDTQYF. DNA for the CDR3: TGCGCCAGCAGCCCGTTGCCGGGACTTAGCCGCGATACGCAGTATTTT. The entire variable domain, with the rest obtained from reference TRBV5-1 and TRBJ2-3, is as follows: KAGVTQTPRYLIKTRGQQVTLSCSPISGHRSVSWYQQTPGQGLQFLFEYFSETQRNKGNFPGRFSGRQFSNSRSEMNVSTLELGDSALYLCASSPLPGLSRDTQYFGPGTRLTVL.

This chain links TRBV20-1 with TRBJ1-5; D is perhaps TRBD1 (5 bases). Trimming took 2 bases from V and 0 from J, leaving 11 bases between them. Per the germline V gene, CDR1 is DFQATT and CDR2 is SNEGSKA (reference sequence). The CDR3 runs to 15 residues. DNA for the CDR3: TGCAGTGCTAGAAACAGGATTAATAGCAATCAGCCCCAGCATTTT. It translates to CSARNRINSNQPQHF.

The rearrangement links TRBV5-1 to TRBJ2-1; D gene unclear. CDR3 size: 15 residues. Trimming cost V 0 bases and J 0 bases, with 7 bases left between them. Germline V gives CDR1 SGHRS, CDR2 YFSETQ. The CDR3 here is CASSLEANSYNEQFF. The CDR3 region has the DNA TGCGCCAGCAGCTTGGAAGCTAACTCCTACAATGAGCAGTTCTTC.